The TCR beta chain under discussion was sequenced for a study of cytomegalovirus exposure and HLA in healthy donors. Everyone who donated was a healthy bone marrow donor. The PCR ran on 60 Vbeta and 13 Jbeta primers. As processed by the authors: In a later analysis, some 80 million unique TCR beta chains included roughly 11 million shared by two or more donors. Measured with immunoSEQ multiplex PCR; TCRdb has only the in-frame clones, and not every one. That table furnishes V, J and clone size, whereas the DNA furnished D and trimming. This table holds around 120,000 clones, more than 65% found once. As for this clone: No antigen is known for it.

This CDR3 contains 14 residues. Trimming removed 5 bases from V and 7 bases from J; junction bases left unmatched: 5. Looked up from germline, CDR1 is MDHEN and CDR2 is SYDVKM. Notes on the study in general: A list of 150 to 200 TCR beta chains associated with cytomegalovirus was given.

The sequence was collected from a human donor in good health. V and J are TRBV28 and TRBJ1-2; 12 positions match TRBD1. Sample: PBMCs. CDR3: CASSRDRGPFGYTF. CDR3 in DNA: TGTGCCAGCAGTCGGGACAGGGGGCCTTTTGGCTACACCTTC.